The clone carrying this T cell receptor (beta chain) was counted only a few times. Attachment of unique molecular identifiers to individual cDNA molecules was performed in the library. From the RACE reads, TCRdb called clonotypes with MiXCR, one entry per CDR3 protein. The sample comprises 250,000 to 300,000 distinct CDR3 sequences, 7.5% to 9% of which are singletons, and about 1.1% rests with the top ten. This sample stems from a study of human T cells and chemical hapten exposure. Time point specified: pre-sensitization, week 0. Treatment described: therapeutic diphenylcyclopropenone sensitization with weekly scalp DPC. The source is a man aged 18-30 years with alopecia areata. Some clones in this sample may be carry-over from other donors' samples. The sample here was whole blood, taken in connection with sensitization to the hapten diphenylcyclopropenone (DPC).

CDR3 coding DNA: TGTGCCAGCAGTTTTGATCCAGGGCACAGCAATCAGCCCCAGCATTTT. Translation gives CASSFDPGHSNQPQHF. V gene TRBV6-2 or TRBV6-3 combines with J gene TRBJ1-5; the D gene is possibly TRBD1 (5 bases). Germline assignment: CDR1 MNHEY and CDR2 SVGEGT. Trimming took 4 bases from V and 1 from J, leaving 14 bases between them. The CDR3 is 16 amino acids.